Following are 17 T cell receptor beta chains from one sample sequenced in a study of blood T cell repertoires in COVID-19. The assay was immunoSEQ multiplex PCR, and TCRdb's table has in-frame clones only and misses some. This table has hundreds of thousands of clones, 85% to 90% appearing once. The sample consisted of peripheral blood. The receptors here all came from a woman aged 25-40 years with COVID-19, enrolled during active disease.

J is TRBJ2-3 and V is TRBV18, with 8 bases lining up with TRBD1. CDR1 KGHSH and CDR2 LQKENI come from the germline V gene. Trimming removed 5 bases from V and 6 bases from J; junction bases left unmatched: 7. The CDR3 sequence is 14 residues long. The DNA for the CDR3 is TGTGCCAGCTCAGTGGGACAGGCTCAGGATACGCAGTATTTT. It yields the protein CASSVGQAQDTQYF.

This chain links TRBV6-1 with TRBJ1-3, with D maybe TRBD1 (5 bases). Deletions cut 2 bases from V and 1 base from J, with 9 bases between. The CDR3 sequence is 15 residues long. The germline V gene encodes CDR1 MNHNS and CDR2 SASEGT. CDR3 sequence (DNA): TGTGCCAGCAGTGAACTCCCAGGGTCTGGAAACACCATATATTTT. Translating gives CASSELPGSGNTIYF.

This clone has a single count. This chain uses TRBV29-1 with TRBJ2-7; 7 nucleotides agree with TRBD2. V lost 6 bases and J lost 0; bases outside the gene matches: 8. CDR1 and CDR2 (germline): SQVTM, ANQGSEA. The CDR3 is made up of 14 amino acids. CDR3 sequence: CSVARDYNSYEQYF. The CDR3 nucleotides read TGCAGCGTCGCCCGGGACTACAACTCCTACGAGCAGTACTTC.

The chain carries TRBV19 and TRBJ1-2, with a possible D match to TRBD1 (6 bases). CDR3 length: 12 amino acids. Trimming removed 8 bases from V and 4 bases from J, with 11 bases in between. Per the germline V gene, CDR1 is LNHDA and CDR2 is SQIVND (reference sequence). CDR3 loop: CASHTGFYGYTF. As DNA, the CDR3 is TGTGCCAGTCACACAGGGTTCTATGGCTACACCTTC.

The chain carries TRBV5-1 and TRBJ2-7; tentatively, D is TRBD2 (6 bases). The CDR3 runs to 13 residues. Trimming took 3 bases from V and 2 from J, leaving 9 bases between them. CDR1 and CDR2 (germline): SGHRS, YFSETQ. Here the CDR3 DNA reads TGCGCCAGCAGCTGGACTACCCCCTACGAGCAGTACTTC. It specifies CASSWTTPYEQYF.

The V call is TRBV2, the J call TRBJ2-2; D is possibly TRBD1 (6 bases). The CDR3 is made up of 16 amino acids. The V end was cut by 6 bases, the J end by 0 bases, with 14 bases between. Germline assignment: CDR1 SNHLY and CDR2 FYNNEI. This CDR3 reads CASRDAGTTNTGELFF. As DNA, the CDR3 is TGTGCCAGCAGAGATGCCGGGACAACGAACACCGGGGAGCTGTTTTTT.

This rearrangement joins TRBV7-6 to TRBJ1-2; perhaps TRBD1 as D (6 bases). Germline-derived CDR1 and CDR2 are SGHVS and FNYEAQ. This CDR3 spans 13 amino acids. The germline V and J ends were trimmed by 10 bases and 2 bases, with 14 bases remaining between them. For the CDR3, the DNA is TGTGCCACCTCTGACAGGTCCAACTATGGCTACACCTTC. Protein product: CATSDRSNYGYTF.

CDR3 amino acids: CASSFSPNTEAFF. The CDR3 bases are TGTGCCAGCAGCTTCTCTCCCAACACTGAAGCTTTCTTT. The chain joins TRBV11-2 to TRBJ1-1; D not resolved. The CDR3 runs to 13 residues. Deletions cut 3 bases from V and 2 bases from J, with 7 bases between. Germline-derived CDR1 and CDR2 are SGHAT and FQNNGV.

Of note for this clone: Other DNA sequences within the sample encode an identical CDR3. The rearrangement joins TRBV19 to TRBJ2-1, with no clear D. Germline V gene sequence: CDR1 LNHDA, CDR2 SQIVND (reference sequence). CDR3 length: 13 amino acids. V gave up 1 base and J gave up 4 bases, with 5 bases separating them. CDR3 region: CASSIGSYNEQFF. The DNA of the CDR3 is TGTGCCAGTAGTATAGGGAGTTACAATGAGCAGTTCTTC.

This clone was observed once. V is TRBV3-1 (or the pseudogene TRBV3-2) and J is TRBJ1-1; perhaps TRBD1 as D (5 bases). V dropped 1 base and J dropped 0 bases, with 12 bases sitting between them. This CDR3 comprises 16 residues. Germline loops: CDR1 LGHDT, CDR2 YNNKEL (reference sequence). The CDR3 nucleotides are TGTGCCAGCAGCCAAGTACTGGGACTCGTGAACACTGAAGCTTTCTTT. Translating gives CASSQVLGLVNTEAFF.

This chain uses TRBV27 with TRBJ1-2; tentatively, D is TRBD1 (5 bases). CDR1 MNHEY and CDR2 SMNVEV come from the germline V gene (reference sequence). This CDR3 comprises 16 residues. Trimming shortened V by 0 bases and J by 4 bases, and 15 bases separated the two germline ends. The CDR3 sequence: CASSLSGPPGGYGYTF. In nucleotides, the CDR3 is TGTGCCAGCAGTTTATCTGGGCCCCCGGGGGGCTATGGCTACACCTTC.

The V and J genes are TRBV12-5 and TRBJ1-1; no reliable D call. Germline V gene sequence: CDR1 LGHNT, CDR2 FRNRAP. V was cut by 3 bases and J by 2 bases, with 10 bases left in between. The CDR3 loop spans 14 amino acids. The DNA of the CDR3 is TGTGCTAGTGGTTTAGGCGGGCGAAACACTGAAGCTTTCTTT. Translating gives CASGLGGRNTEAFF.

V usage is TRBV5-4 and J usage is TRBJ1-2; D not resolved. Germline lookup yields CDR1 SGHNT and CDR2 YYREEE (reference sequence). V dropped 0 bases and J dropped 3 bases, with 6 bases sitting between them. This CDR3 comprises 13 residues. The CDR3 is CASSLGEDYGYTF. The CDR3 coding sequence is TGTGCCAGCAGCTTGGGGGAGGACTATGGCTACACCTTC.

The CDR3 nucleotides read TGTGCCAGCAGCCAAGTCTGGGTGAGGCCTAGCGGGGGGAGTGGCACCGGGGAGCTGTTTTTT. It is translated as CASSQVWVRPSGGSGTGELFF. The gene calls are TRBV3-1 (or the pseudogene TRBV3-2) and TRBJ2-2, with 11 bases that match TRBD2. CDR3 length equals 21 residues. Germline CDR1 LGHDT, CDR2 YNNKEL (reference sequence). The V and J ends lost 1 base and 4 bases, in that order; junction bases with no gene match: 17.

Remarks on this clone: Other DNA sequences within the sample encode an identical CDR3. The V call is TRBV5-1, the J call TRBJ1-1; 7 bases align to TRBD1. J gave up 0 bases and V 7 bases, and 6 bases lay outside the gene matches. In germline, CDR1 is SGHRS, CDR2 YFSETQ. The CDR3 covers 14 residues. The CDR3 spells CASSPDRVNTEAFF. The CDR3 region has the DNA TGCGCCAGCTCCCCCGACAGGGTGAACACTGAAGCTTTCTTT.

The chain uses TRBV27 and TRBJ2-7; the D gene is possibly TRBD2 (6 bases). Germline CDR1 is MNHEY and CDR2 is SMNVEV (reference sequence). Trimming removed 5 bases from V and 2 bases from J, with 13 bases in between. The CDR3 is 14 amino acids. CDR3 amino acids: CASSRRGLPYEQYF. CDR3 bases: TGTGCCAGCAGTCGGAGGGGTCTACCCTACGAGCAGTACTTC.

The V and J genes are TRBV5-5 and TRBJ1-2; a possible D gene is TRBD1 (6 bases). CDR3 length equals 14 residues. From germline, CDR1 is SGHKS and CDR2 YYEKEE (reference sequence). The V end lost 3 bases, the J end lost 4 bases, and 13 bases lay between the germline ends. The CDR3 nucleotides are TGTGCCAGCAGCTCCCCGGACAGTCTCTATGGCTACACCTTC. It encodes CASSSPDSLYGYTF.